This TCR beta chain was obtained from a study of cytomegalovirus exposure and HLA in healthy donors. Overall study context: Drawn from HLA-typed donors, about 82 million unique TCRs were held in an early data release.

Among the donors, all were healthy bone marrow donors. Amplification used 60 Vbeta primers and 13 Jbeta primers. Here immunoSEQ multiplex PCR was the method, and the copy in TCRdb shows in-frame clones only, minus some. The sample comprises some 65,000 clones, around 68% of which are singletons, and roughly 25% rests with the top ten. The CDR3 covers 15 residues. Losses at the gene ends were 4 bases for V and 4 bases for J; bases not matched to a gene: 7. From germline, CDR1 is SGDLS and CDR2 YYNGEE. Study-level findings and limits: Confirmation in vitro established that a few CMV-associated chains were specific for CMV antigens.

The sample holds a few counts of this clone. The antigen is not known. The sequence was collected from a man aged 45 to 65 in good health and CMV-seropositive. Sequencing was performed on PBMCs. The rearrangement uses TRBV9 and TRBJ2-1; TRBD2 agrees at 8 bases. The CDR3, as DNA: TGTGCCAGCAGCCACGGGCGGGGGGAGTACAATGAGCAGTTCTTC. As protein: CASSHGRGEYNEQFF.